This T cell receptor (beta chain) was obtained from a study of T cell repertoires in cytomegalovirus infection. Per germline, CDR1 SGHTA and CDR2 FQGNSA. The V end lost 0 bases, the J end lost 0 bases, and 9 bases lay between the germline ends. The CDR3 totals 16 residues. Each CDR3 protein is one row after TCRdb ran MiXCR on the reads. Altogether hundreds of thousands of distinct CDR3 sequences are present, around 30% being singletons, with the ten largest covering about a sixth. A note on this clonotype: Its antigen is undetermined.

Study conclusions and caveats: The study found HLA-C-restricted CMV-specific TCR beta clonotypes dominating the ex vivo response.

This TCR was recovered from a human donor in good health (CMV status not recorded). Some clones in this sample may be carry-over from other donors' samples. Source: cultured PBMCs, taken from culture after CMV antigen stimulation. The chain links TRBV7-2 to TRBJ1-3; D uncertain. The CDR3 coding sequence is TGTGCCAGCAGCTTAGCGCCCCCCTTCTCTGGAAACACCATATATTTT. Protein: CASSLAPPFSGNTIYF.